This passage covers 9 T cell receptor beta chains from one sample sequenced in a study of radiotherapy plus CTLA-4 blockade in lung cancer. Assay: immunoSEQ multiplex PCR; the TCRdb copy retains only in-frame clones and omits some. Altogether tens of thousands of clones are present, about 77% being singletons, with the ten largest covering approximately 10%. Specimen: peripheral blood, collected from a patient treated with radiotherapy plus ipilimumab. The receptors derive from a human donor with non-small cell lung cancer who had stable disease on radiotherapy plus ipilimumab.

The chain recombines TRBV19 with TRBJ1-1; D gene unclear. This CDR3 has 16 amino acids. The germline V gene has CDR1 LNHDA and CDR2 SQIVND (reference sequence). Trimming removed 1 base at V and 2 bases at J, with 14 bases between. CDR3 nucleotides: TGTGCCAGTAGTATAGCTTTCCGGCAGACTAACACTGAAGCTTTCTTT. This encodes CASSIAFRQTNTEAFF.

This clone was seen more than once but under ten times. The chain recombines TRBV18 with TRBJ1-2; no definite D call. This CDR3 comprises 12 residues. Trimming pared 5 bases from V and 7 bases from J, leaving 11 bases between. Germline V gives CDR1 KGHSH, CDR2 LQKENI. CDR3 nucleotides: TGTGCCAGCTCAAAGGATCTAGTTGGCTACACCTTC. Translated: CASSKDLVGYTF.

The rearrangement joins TRBV7-3 to TRBJ2-1, with 9 bases that match TRBD2. After removal of 7 bases from V and 2 bases from J, the junction contained 9 bases not matched to a gene. The CDR3 consists of 16 residues. The V gene's germline CDR1 is SGHTA and CDR2 FQGTGA. CDR3 sequence: CASKAGGKGPYNEQFF. The CDR3 coding sequence is TGTGCCAGCAAAGCGGGGGGTAAAGGGCCCTACAATGAGCAGTTCTTC.

CDR3 coding DNA: TGTGCCAGCAGCTTGGACAGCAGCCGCTATGGCTACACCTTC. Translating it yields CASSLDSSRYGYTF. The V call is TRBV5-4, the J call TRBJ1-2; D not certain. The germline V and J ends were trimmed by 0 bases and 4 bases, with 10 bases remaining between them. The germline CDR1 and CDR2 sequences are SGHNT and YYREEE (reference sequence). The CDR3 has 14 residues.

The rearrangement uses TRBV2 and TRBJ1-5; D gene uncertain. The germline V and J ends were trimmed by 6 bases and 6 bases, with 12 bases remaining between them. Germline CDR1 and CDR2: SNHLY and FYNNEI. The CDR3 runs to 13 residues. CDR3 sequence (DNA): TGTGCCAGCAGGGCCGGGGTTGGTCAGCCCCAGCATTTT. Translating it yields CASRAGVGQPQHF.

The gene calls are TRBV7-2 and TRBJ2-5; 8 nucleotides align to TRBD1. Germline CDR1 is SGHTA and CDR2 is FQGNSA. The CDR3 runs 14 residues. V shed 6 bases and J 5 bases; nucleotides not matched to a gene: 8. CDR3 protein: CASSQRQGRETQYF. CDR3 DNA sequence: TGTGCCAGCAGTCAACGACAGGGGCGCGAGACCCAGTACTTC.

The V gene is TRBV4-1, the J gene TRBJ2-7; D possibly corresponds to TRBD2 (5 bases). V was clipped by 5 bases and J by 3 bases, with 8 bases between them. The length of the CDR3 is 12 residues. Germline CDR1 is MGHRA and CDR2 is YSYEKL. The CDR3: CASSYGNYEQYF. The CDR3 coding sequence is TGCGCCAGCAGCTACGGGAACTACGAGCAGTACTTC.

This chain joins TRBV6-1 and TRBJ2-7; TRBD1 agrees at 8 bases. V shed 6 bases and J 3 bases; nucleotides not matched to a gene: 13. The germline CDR1 and CDR2 sequences are MNHNS and SASEGT. The CDR3 spans 16 residues. The CDR3 here is CASREFTGQGGYEQYF. CDR3 DNA sequence: TGTGCCAGCAGGGAATTTACTGGACAGGGCGGCTACGAGCAGTACTTC.

The rearrangement uses TRBV11-3 and TRBJ1-3; D possibly corresponds to TRBD1 (5 bases). The CDR3 totals 13 residues. The ends were cut back, 5 bases at V and 8 bases at J, with 13 bases in the middle. Germline lookup yields CDR1 SGHNT and CDR2 YENEEA. CDR3 sequence: CASSPSGVDTIYF. DNA for the CDR3: TGTGCCAGCAGCCCCTCGGGGGTCGACACCATATATTTT.